This is a list of T cell receptor beta chains from one sample in a study of PD-1 blockade in mismatch repair-deficient tumors. Assay: immunoSEQ multiplex PCR; the TCRdb copy retains only in-frame clones and omits some. The repertoire holds under 150,000 clones, with about nine tenths as singletons. The sample consisted of peripheral blood, taken just over 70 weeks after starting pembrolizumab. The receptor set was obtained from an adult with mismatch repair-deficient cancer. Both conserved end residues are trimmed from each CDR3. A D gene is named only where the DNA matches it firmly. Size is omitted from some rows. Given values are once, few, many or a class for expanded clones.

abundance	v_gene	j_gene	d_gene	CDR3aa
.	TRBV5-6	TRBJ1-5	TRBD1	ASSLGQGGGGYSNQPQH
.	TRBV13	TRBJ2-3	.	ASSFGDKSTDTQY
.	TRBV2	TRBJ2-1	.	ASSGTDRGSSYNEQF
.	TRBV4-3	TRBJ2-4	TRBD1	ASSPRGTGGMGAKNIQY
.	TRBV27	TRBJ2-1	TRBD2	ASSLLAGDSYNEQF
.	TRBV28	TRBJ2-7	TRBD2	ASSFFTSGMGEQY
once	TRBV19	TRBJ2-7	TRBD1	ASSIGTVSYEQY
.	TRBV11-3	TRBJ2-3	.	ASSLPGTDTQY
.	TRBV7-8	TRBJ2-5	.	ASSARRGLQETQY
.	TRBV5-1	TRBJ2-7	.	ASSLGPESSYEQY
.	TRBV5-5	TRBJ2-7	.	ASSPQEVYEQY
.	TRBV29-1	TRBJ1-1	.	SAGEGES
.	TRBV5-1	TRBJ2-1	TRBD1	ASSFHSTGGYNEQF
few	TRBV4-2	TRBJ2-1	.	ASSPQGREQF
.	TRBV6-1	TRBJ1-5	.	ASSEPGSLYRNQPQH
once	TRBV7-9	TRBJ2-3	.	ASSLVGLSPDTQY
.	TRBV4-1	TRBJ2-1	.	ASSQPGATYNEQF
.	TRBV5-4	TRBJ2-5	.	ASSLGGKGLETQY
few	TRBV6-1	TRBJ2-7	TRBD1	ASRRHRGYEQY
.	TRBV4-1	TRBJ2-7	TRBD1	ASSQNPGQIYEQY
.	TRBV4-2	TRBJ2-7	.	ASSHQPGNYEQY
.	TRBV7-9	TRBJ2-3	.	ASSLAGDSTDTQY
once	TRBV7-9	TRBJ1-4	.	ASSFYGGEEKLF
once	TRBV2	TRBJ2-1	TRBD2	ATGLAGGNEQF
.	TRBV7-8	TRBJ2-1	.	ASSLARYYNEQF
.	TRBV19	TRBJ2-5	TRBD1	ASTTGTGVVETQY
.	TRBV5-4	TRBJ2-7	.	ASSLGSGRGYEQY
.	TRBV4-1	TRBJ2-7	.	ASSQDPVRGGLYEQY
.	TRBV19	TRBJ2-7	TRBD1	ASSFTGDGVQY
.	TRBV5-6	TRBJ2-7	.	ASSLGSGPYEQY
.	TRBV11-3	TRBJ2-7	TRBD1	ASSIRDRANEQY
.	TRBV28	TRBJ2-7	.	ASSFGVTGHEQY
.	TRBV7-6	TRBJ2-7	TRBD1	ASSLHSPGQGVEQY
.	TRBV28	TRBJ2-5	.	ASSLISETQETQY
.	TRBV2	TRBJ2-3	TRBD2	ASSAALAGTDTQY
once	TRBV9	TRBJ2-1	TRBD2	ASSVESGSWNEQF
.	TRBV15	TRBJ2-3	.	AARASGVSKGDTQY
.	TRBV7-6	TRBJ2-5	.	ASSPETSQETQY
.	TRBV18	TRBJ2-1	TRBD2	ASSRLAGSNEQF
.	TRBV7-9	TRBJ2-5	.	ASSSQETQY
.	TRBV27	TRBJ2-4	.	ASSLIGQGGDIQY
few	TRBV7-6	TRBJ2-7	TRBD2	ASSFGTSGTEQY
.	TRBV5-6	TRBJ2-5	TRBD1	ASSWGTGKETQY
.	TRBV5-4	TRBJ2-7	TRBD2	ASSLGVGLAGLGGSYEQY
few	TRBV15	TRBJ2-2	TRBD1	ATSRDGTANTGELF
once	TRBV28	TRBJ2-3	TRBD2	ASSSIIGSSGRTDTQY
.	TRBV5-1	TRBJ2-1	.	ASSAGTEQF
.	TRBV30	TRBJ2-5	TRBD1	AWAEPGGTQETQY
.	TRBV5-6	TRBJ2-5	TRBD2	ASSRREELGETQY
.	TRBV7-2	TRBJ2-3	.	ASSGGITDTQY
.	TRBV11-2	TRBJ1-2	.	ASSHGTGRYGYT
once	TRBV11-3	TRBJ1-5	.	ASSLRGGRD
.	TRBV27	TRBJ1-3	TRBD1	ASSTTGPRSTIY
.	TRBV19	TRBJ2-3	.	ASSNTASTDTQY
.	TRBV6-4	TRBJ2-6	.	ASSEEVSGANVLT
few	TRBV11-3	TRBJ2-2	.	ASSLGGGTANTGELF